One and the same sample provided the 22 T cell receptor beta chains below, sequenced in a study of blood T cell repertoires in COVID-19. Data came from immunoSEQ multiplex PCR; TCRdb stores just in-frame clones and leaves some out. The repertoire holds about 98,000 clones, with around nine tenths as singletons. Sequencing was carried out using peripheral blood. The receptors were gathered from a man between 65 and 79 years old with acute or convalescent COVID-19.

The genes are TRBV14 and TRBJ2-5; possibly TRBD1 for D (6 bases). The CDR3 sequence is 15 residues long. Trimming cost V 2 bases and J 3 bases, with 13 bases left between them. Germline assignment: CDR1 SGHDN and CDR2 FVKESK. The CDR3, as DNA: TGTGCCAGCAGCCAATTCAGGGGCCAGAAAGAGACCCAGTACTTC. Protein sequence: CASSQFRGQKETQYF.

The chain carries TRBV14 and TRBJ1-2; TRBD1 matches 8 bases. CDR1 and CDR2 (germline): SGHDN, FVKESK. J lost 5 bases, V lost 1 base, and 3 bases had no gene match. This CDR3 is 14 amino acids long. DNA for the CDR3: TGTGCCAGCAGCCAAGGGGACAGGCGGTATGGCTACACCTTC. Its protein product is CASSQGDRRYGYTF.

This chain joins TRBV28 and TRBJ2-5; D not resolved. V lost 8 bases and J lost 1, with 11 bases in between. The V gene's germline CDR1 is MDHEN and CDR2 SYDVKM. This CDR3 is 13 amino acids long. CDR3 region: CASVEWSQETQYF. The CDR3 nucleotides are TGTGCCAGCGTGGAGTGGAGCCAAGAGACCCAGTACTTC.

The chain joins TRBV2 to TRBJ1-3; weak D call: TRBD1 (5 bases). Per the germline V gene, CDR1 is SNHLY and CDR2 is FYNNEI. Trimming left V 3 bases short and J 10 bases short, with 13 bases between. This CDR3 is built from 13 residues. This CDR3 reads CASSDRGGSTIYF. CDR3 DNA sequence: TGTGCCAGCAGTGACCGGGGGGGAAGTACCATATATTTT.

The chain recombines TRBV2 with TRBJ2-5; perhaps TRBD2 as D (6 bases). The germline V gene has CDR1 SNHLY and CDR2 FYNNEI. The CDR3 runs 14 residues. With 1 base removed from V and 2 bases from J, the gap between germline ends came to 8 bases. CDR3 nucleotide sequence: TGTGCCAGCAGTGAAGGGGGACTTCAAGAGACCCAGTACTTC. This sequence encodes CASSEGGLQETQYF.

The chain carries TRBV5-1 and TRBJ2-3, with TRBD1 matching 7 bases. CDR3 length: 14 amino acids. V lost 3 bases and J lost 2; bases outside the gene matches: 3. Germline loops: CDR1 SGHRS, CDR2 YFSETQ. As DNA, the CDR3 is TGCGCCAGCAGCTCCGGACAGGACACAGATACGCAGTATTTT. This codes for CASSSGQDTDTQYF. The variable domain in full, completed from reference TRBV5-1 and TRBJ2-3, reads KAGVTQTPRYLIKTRGQQVTLSCSPISGHRSVSWYQQTPGQGLQFLFEYFSETQRNKGNFPGRFSGRQFSNSRSEMNVSTLELGDSALYLCASSSGQDTDTQYFGPGTRLTVL.

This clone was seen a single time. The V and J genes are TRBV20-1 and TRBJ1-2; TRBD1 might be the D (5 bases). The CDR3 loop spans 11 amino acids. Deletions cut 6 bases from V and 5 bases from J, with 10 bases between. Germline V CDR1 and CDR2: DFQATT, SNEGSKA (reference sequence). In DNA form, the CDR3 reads TGCAGTGCCAGGGTGGTTTATGGCTACACCTTC. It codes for CSARVVYGYTF.

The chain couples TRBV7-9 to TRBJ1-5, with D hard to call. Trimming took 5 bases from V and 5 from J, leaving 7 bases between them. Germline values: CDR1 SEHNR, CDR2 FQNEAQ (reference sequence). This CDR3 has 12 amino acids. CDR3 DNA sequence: TGTGCCAGCAGCGACTCCCATCAGCCCCAGCATTTT. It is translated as CASSDSHQPQHF.

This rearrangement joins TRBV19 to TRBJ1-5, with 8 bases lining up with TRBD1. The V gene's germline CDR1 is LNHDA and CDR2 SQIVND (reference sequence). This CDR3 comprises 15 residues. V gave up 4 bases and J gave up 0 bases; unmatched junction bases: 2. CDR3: CASSTGQVSNQPQHF. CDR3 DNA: TGTGCCAGTAGTACGGGACAGGTTAGCAATCAGCCCCAGCATTTT.

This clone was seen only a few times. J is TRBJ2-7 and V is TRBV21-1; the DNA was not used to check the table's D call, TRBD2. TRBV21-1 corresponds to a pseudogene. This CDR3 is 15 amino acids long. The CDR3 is CASSKDGWRCYEQYV. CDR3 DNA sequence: TGTGCCAGCAGCAAAGACGGGTGGAGGTGCTACGAGCAGTACGTC.

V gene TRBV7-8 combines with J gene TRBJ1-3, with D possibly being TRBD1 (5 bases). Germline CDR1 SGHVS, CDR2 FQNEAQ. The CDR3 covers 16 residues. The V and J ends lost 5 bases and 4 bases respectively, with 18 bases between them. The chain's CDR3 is CASSRSGTQAGNTIYF. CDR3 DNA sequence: TGTGCCAGCAGCAGATCCGGGACTCAGGCAGGAAACACCATATATTTT.

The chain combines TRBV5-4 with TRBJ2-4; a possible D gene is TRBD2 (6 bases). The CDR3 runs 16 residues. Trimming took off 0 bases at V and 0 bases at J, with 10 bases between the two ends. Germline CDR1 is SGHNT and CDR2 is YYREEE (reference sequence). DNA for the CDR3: TGTGCCAGCAGCTTGGCTGGGGGACTAGCCAAAAACATTCAGTACTTC. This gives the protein CASSLAGGLAKNIQYF.

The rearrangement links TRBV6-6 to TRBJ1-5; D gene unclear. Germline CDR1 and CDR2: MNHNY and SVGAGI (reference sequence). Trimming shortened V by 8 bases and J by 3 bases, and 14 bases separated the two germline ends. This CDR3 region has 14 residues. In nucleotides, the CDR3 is TGTGCCAGCTCCCGGGGAGGGCCCAATCAGCCCCAGCATTTT. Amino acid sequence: CASSRGGPNQPQHF.

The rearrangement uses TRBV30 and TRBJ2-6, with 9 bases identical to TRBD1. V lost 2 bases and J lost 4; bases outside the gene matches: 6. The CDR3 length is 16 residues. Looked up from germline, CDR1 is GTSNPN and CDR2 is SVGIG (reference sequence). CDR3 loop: CAWSTGQGSGANVLTF. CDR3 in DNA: TGTGCCTGGAGTACAGGACAGGGGTCGGGGGCCAACGTCCTGACTTTC. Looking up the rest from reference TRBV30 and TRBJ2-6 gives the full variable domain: SQTIHQWPATLVQPVGSPLSLECTVEGTSNPNLYWYRQAAGRGLQLLFYSVGIGQISSEVPQNLSASRPQDRQFILSSKKLLLSDSGFYLCAWSTGQGSGANVLTFGAGSRLTVL.

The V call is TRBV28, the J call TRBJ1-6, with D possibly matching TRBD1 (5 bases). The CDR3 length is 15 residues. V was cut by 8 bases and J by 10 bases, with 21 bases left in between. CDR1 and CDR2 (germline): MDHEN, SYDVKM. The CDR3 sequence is CASGRQGTPRSPLHF. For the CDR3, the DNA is TGTGCCAGCGGCCGCCAGGGAACACCCAGGTCACCCCTCCACTTT.

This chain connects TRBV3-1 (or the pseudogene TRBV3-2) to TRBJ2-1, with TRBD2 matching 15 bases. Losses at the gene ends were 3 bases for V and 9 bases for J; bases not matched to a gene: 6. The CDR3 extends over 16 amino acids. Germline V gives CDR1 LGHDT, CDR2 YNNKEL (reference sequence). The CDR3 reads CASSHSGTSGGREQFF. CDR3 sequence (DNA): TGTGCCAGCAGCCATTCCGGGACTAGCGGGGGGCGTGAGCAGTTCTTC.

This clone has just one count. CDR3 residues: CASSRDRGKETQYF. CDR3 bases: TGTGCCAGCAGCAGGGACAGGGGAAAAGAGACCCAGTACTTC. The chain recombines TRBV11-3 with TRBJ2-5; 10 bases line up with TRBD1. The germline V gene encodes CDR1 SGHNT and CDR2 YENEEA. Germline trimming cut 5 bases from V and 3 bases from J; bases unmatched to any gene: 3. CDR3 length equals 14 residues.

The chain's CDR3 is CASRAQGNYGYTF. In DNA form, the CDR3 reads TGTGCCAGCAGGGCCCAGGGCAACTATGGCTACACCTTC. This chain connects TRBV5-6 to TRBJ1-2; D possibly corresponds to TRBD1 (5 bases). CDR3 size: 13 residues. Germline lookup yields CDR1 SGHDT and CDR2 YYEEEE. V lost 5 bases to trimming and J lost 2 bases, with 10 bases between them.

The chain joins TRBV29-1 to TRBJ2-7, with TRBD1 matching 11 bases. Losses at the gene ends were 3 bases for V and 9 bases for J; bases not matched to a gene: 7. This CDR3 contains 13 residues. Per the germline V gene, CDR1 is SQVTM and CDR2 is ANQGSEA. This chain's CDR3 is CSVDRTGGAGQYF. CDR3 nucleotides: TGCAGCGTTGACAGGACAGGGGGCGCGGGGCAGTACTTC.

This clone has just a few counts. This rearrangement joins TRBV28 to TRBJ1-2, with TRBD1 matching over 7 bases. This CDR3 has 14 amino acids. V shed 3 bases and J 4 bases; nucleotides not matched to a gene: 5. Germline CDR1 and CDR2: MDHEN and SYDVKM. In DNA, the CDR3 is TGTGCCAGCAGTTTCGGACAGGTGCTCTATGGCTACACCTTC. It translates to CASSFGQVLYGYTF.

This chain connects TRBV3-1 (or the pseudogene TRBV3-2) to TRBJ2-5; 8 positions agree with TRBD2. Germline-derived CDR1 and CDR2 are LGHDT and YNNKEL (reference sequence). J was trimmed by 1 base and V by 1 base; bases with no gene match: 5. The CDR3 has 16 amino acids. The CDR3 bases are TGTGCCAGCAGCCAAGTCCGGGGGGGCGGCCAAGAGACCCAGTACTTC. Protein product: CASSQVRGGGQETQYF.

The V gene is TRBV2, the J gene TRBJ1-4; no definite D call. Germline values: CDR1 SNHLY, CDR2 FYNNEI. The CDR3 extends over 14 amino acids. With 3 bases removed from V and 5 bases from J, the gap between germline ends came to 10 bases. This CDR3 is CASSERTYNEKLFF. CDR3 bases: TGTGCCAGCAGTGAGCGCACTTACAATGAAAAACTGTTTTTT.